Included here is one T cell receptor beta chain sequence, with context. Its target is unknown. The PCR made use of 60 Vbeta and 13 Jbeta primers. The method was immunoSEQ multiplex PCR; TCRdb's version includes in-frame clones alone and lacks a portion of them. Counted here are about 250,000 clones, more than 55% occurring once; the ten biggest clones make up about 2.2%. The data derive from a study of cytomegalovirus exposure and HLA in healthy donors. Looking at the study overall: An earlier analysis found 100 million or so unique TCR beta sequences from 200 million or so T cells. General observations from the study: Association of a missense DCLRE1C variant with TCR beta V- and J-gene trimming was reported in a later analysis. In a later analysis, compared with equally common non-associated chains, HLA-associated beta chains were more expanded. The only immune exposure information that was available was CMV serostatus.

CDR1 is MNHEY, CDR2 SVGAGI, per germline. Germline trimming cut 6 bases from V and 4 bases from J; bases unmatched to any gene: 6. The CDR3 has 13 amino acids. Sequencing was done on a sample of PBMCs. The chain is built from TRBV6-5 and TRBJ2-7; TRBD1 matches at 7 bases. The sequence came from a female donor in good health and CMV-seronegative. Here the CDR3 DNA reads TGTGCCAGCAGCGGGGACAGACTATACGAGCAGTACTTC. Translated: CASSGDRLYEQYF.